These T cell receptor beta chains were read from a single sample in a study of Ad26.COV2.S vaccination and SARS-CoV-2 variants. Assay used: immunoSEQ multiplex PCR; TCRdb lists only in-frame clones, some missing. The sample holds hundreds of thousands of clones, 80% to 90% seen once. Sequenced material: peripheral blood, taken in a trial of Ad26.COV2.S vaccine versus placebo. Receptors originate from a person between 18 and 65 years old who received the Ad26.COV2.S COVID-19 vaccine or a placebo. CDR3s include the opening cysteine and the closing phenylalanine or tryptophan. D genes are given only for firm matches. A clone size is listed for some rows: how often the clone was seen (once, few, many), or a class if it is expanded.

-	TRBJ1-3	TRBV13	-	CASSPLSSGNTIYF	TGTGCCAGCAGCCCCCTTTCCTCTGGAAACACCATATATTTT
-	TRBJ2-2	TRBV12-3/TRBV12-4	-	CASRKNTGELFF	TGTGCCAGCAGAAAGAACACCGGGGAGCTGTTTTTT
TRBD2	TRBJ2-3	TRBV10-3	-	CAINTQLAATDTQYF	TGTGCCATCAACACCCAACTAGCGGCCACAGATACGCAGTATTTT
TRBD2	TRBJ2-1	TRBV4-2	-	CASSQGLLADSYNEQFF	TGTGCCAGCAGCCAAGGTTTACTAGCGGACTCCTACAATGAGCAGTTCTTC
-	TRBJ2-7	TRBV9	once	CASSGRQGGTYEQYF	TGTGCCAGCAGCGGCCGACAGGGAGGGACCTACGAGCAGTACTTC
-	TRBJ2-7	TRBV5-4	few	CASSTGQSSYEQYF	TGTGCCAGCAGTACAGGCCAGAGCTCCTACGAGCAGTACTTC
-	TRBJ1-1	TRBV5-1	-	CASSSGGGLTEAFF	TGCGCCAGCAGCTCGGGCGGTGGATTAACTGAAGCTTTCTTT
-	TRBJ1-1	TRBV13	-	CASSPKGNNMNTEAFF	TGTGCCAGCAGCCCAAAGGGGAACAACATGAACACTGAAGCTTTCTTT
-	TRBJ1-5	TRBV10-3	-	CAISEARASYSNQPQHF	TGTGCCATCAGTGAGGCTCGGGCTTCATATAGCAATCAGCCCCAGCATTTT
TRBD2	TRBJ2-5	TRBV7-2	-	CASSLYGGRAPETQYF	TGTGCCAGCAGCTTATACGGCGGGAGGGCCCCAGAGACCCAGTACTTC
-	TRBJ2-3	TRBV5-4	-	CASSPGDVSTDTQYF	TGTGCCAGCAGCCCGGGGGACGTAAGCACAGATACGCAGTATTTT
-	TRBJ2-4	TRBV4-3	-	CASSQAAGFENIQYF	TGCGCCAGCAGCCAAGCGGCAGGGTTCGAAAACATTCAGTACTTC
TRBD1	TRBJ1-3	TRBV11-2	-	CASSTQGAFGNTIYF	TGTGCCAGCAGCACCCAGGGGGCTTTTGGAAACACCATATATTTT
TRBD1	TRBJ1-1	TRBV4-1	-	CASNQWTGYTEAFF	TGCGCCAGCAACCAGTGGACAGGGTATACTGAAGCTTTCTTT
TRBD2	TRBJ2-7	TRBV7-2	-	CASSSTWGGQYF	TGTGCCAGCAGCTCCACCTGGGGGGGGCAGTACTTC
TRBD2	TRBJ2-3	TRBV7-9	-	CASSLTSGRGDTQYF	TGTGCCAGCAGCTTAACTAGCGGGAGAGGAGATACGCAGTATTTT